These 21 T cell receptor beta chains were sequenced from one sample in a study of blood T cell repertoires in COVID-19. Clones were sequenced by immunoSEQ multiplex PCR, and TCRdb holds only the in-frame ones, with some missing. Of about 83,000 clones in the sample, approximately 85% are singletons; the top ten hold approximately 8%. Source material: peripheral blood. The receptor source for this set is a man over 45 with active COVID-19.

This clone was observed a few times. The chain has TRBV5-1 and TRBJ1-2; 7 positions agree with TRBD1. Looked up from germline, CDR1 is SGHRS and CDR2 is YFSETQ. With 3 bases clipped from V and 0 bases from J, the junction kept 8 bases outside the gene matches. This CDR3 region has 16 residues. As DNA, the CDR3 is TGCGCCAGCAGCTATACCGGGACAGTCGCTAACTATGGCTACACCTTC. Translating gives CASSYTGTVANYGYTF.

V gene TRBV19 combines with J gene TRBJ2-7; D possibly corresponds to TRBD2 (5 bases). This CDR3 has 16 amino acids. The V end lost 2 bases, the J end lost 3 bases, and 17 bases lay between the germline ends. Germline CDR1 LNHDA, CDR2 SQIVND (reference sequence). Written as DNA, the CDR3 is TGTGCCAGTAGTATATCGGGCGGGTTAGGATACTACGAGCAGTACTTC. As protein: CASSISGGLGYYEQYF.

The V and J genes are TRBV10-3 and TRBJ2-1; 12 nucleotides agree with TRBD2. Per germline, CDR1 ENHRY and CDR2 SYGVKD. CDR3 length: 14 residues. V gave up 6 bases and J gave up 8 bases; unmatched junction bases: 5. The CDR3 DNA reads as TGTGCCATCAGGGCTAGCGGGGGGGCATATGAGCAGTTCTTC. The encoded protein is CAIRASGGAYEQFF.

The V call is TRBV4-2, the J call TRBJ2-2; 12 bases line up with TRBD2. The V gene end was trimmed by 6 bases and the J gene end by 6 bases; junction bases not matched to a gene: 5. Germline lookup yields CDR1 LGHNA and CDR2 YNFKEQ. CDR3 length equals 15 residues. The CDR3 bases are TGTGCCAGCAGTCTAGCGGGAGGGGTCGCCGGGGAGCTGTTTTTT. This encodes CASSLAGGVAGELFF.

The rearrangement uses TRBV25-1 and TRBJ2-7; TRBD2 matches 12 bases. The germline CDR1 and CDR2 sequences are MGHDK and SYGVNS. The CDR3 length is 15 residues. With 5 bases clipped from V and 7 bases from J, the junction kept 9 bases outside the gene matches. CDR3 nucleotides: TGTGCCAGCAGTTCACTAGCGGGAGGAGTGCGTGAGCAGTACTTC. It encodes CASSSLAGGVREQYF.

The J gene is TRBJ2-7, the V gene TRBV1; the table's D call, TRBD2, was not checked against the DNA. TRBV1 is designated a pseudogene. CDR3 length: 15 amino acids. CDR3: CTSSPPLTNFYEQYF. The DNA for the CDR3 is TGCACCAGCAGCCCTCCGCTAACGAACTTCTACGAGCAGTACTTC.

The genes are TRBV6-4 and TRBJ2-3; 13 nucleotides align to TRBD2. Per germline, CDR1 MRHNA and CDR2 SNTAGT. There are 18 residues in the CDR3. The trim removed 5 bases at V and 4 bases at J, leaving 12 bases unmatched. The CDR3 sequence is CASSPTSGGARQADTQYF. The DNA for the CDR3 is TGTGCCAGCAGTCCCACTAGCGGGGGGGCCCGCCAAGCAGATACGCAGTATTTT.

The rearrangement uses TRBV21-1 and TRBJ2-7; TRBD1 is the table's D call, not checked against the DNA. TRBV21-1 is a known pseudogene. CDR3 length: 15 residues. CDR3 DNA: TGTGCCAGCAGCTTGGGGGACAGGGGAGACTACGAGCAGTACTTC. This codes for CASSLGDRGDYEQYF.

CDR3 loop: CATSDLKGLDDNEQFF. The CDR3 nucleotides read TGTGCCACCAGTGACCTAAAGGGACTAGACGACAATGAGCAGTTCTTC. The V call is TRBV24-1, the J call TRBJ2-1; the match to TRBD2 covers 8 bases. There are 16 residues in the CDR3. Per the germline V gene, CDR1 is KGHDR and CDR2 is SFDVKD. The junction had 9 bases not matched to a gene; V was cut back by 4 bases and J by 5 bases.

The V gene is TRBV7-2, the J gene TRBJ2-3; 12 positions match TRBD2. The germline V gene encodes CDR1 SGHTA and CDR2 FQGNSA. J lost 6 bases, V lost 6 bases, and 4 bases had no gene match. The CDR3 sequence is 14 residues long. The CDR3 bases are TGTGCCAGCAGGCCTAGCGGGGGGGCCGATACGCAGTATTTT. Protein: CASRPSGGADTQYF. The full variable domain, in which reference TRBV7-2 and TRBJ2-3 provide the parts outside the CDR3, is GAGVSQSPSNKVTEKGKDVELRCDPISGHTALYWYRQSLGQGLEFLIYFQGNSAPDKSGLPSDRFSAERTGGSVSTLTIQRTQQEDSAVYLCASRPSGGADTQYFGPGTRLTVL.

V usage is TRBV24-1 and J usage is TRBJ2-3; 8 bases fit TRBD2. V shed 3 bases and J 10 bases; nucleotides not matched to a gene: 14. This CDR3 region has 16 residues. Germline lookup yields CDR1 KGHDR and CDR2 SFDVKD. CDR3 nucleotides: TGTGCCACCAGTGATGTGAGCGGGGGCGCCGCTTTGGCGCAGTATTTT. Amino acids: CATSDVSGGAALAQYF.

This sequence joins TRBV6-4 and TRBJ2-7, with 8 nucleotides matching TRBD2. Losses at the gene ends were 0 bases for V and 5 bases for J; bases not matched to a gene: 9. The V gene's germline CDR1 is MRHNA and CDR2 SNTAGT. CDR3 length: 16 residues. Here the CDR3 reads CASSDSQGGRSHEQYF. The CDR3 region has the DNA TGTGCCAGCAGTGACTCGCAGGGCGGGAGGAGCCACGAGCAGTACTTC.

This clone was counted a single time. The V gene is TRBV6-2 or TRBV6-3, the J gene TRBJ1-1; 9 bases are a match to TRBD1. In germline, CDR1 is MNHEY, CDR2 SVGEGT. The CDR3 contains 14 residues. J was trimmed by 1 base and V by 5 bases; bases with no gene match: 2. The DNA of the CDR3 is TGTGCCAGCAGTAGGACAGGGGAGAACACTGAAGCTTTCTTT. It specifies CASSRTGENTEAFF.

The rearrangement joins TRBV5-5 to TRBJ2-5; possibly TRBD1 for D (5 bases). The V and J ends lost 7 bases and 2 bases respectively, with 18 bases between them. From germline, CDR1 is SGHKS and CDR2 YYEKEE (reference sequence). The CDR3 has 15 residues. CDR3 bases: TGTGCCAGCGGCCCCAAAGGGGCATGGCAAGAGACCCAGTACTTC. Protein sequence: CASGPKGAWQETQYF.

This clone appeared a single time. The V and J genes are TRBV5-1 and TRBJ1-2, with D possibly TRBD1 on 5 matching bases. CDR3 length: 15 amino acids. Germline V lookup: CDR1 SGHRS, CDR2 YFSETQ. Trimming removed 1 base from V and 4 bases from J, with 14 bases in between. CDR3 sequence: CASSLRIGDFYGYTF. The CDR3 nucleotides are TGCGCCAGCAGCTTGCGTATCGGGGACTTCTATGGCTACACCTTC.

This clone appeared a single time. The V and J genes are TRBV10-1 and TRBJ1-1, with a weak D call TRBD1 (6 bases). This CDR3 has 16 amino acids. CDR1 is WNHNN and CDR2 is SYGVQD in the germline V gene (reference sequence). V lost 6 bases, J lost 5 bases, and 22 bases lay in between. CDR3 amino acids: CASRPLQGLSATEAFF. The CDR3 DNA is TGCGCCAGCAGGCCCCTACAGGGTTTGAGTGCGACTGAAGCTTTCTTT.

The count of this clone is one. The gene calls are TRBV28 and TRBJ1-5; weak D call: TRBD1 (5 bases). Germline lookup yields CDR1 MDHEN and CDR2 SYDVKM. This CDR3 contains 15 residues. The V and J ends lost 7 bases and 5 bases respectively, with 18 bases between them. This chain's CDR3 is CASKMGGNVDQPQHF. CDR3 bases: TGTGCCAGCAAGATGGGGGGGAACGTCGATCAGCCCCAGCATTTT. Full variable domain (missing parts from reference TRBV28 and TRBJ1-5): DVKVTQSSRYLVKRTGEKVFLECVQDMDHENMFWYRQDPGLGLRLIYFSYDVKMKEKGDIPEGYSVSREKKERFSLILESASTNQTSMYLCASKMGGNVDQPQHFGDGTRLSIL.

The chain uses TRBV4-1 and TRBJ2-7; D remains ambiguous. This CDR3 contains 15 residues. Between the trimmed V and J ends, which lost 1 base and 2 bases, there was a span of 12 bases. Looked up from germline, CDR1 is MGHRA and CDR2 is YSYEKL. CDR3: CASSQGDHFPYEQYF. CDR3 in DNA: TGCGCCAGCAGCCAAGGAGATCACTTCCCCTACGAGCAGTACTTC.

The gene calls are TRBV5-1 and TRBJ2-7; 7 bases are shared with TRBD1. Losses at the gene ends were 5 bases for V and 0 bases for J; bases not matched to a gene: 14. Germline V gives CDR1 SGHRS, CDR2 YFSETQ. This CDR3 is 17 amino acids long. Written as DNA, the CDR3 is TGCGCCAGCAGTCCTTCTTATCTCAGGGGGAGCTCCTACGAGCAGTACTTC. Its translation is CASSPSYLRGSSYEQYF.

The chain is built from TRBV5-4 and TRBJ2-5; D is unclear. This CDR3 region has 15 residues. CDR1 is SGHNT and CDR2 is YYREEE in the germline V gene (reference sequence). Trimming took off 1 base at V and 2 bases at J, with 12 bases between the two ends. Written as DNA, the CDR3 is TGTGCCAGCAGCTTGTTCCTGGCGGATCAAGAGACCCAGTACTTC. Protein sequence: CASSLFLADQETQYF. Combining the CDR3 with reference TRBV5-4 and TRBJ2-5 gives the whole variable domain ETGVTQSPTHLIKTRGQQVTLRCSSQSGHNTVSWYQQALGQGPQFIFQYYREEENGRGNFPPRFSGLQFPNYSSELNVNALELDDSALYLCASSLFLADQETQYFGPGTRLLVL.

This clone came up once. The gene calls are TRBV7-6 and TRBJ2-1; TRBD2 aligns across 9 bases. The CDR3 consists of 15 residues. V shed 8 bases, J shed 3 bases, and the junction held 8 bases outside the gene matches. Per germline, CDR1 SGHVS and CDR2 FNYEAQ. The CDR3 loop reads CASGPGAGGYNEQFF. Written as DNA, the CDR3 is TGTGCCAGCGGACCGGGAGCGGGGGGCTACAATGAGCAGTTCTTC.